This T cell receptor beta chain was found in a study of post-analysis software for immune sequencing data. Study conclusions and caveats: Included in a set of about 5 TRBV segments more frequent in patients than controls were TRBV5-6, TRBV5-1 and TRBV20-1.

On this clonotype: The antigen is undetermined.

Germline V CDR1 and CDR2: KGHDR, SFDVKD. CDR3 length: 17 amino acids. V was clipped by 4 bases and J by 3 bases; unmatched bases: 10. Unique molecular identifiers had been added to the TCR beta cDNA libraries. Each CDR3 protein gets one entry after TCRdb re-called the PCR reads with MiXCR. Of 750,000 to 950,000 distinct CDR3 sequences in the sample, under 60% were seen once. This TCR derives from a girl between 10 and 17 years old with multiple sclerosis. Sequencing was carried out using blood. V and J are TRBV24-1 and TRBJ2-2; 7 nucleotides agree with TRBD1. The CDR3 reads CATSDTRQGSDTGELFF. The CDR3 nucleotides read TGTGCCACCAGTGACACCCGACAGGGTTCGGACACCGGGGAGCTGTTTTTT.